This passage covers 5 T cell receptor beta chains from one sample sequenced in a study of blood T cell repertoires in COVID-19. Clones were sequenced by immunoSEQ multiplex PCR, and TCRdb holds only the in-frame ones, with some missing. The sample includes 15,000 to 20,000 clones, about 81% of them seen just once. The specimen was peripheral blood. The receptors come from a man in his sixties with acute or convalescent COVID-19.

This chain links TRBV13 with TRBJ1-2; D remains ambiguous. The germline V gene has CDR1 PRHDT and CDR2 FYEKMQ (reference sequence). There are 15 residues in the CDR3. Between the trimmed V and J ends, which lost 3 bases and 4 bases, there was a span of 15 bases. The CDR3, as DNA: TGTGCCAGCAGCTTTCCCCAATTGGGCTCCTATGGCTACACCTTC. Translated: CASSFPQLGSYGYTF.

The V gene is TRBV19, the J gene TRBJ1-2, with D perhaps matching TRBD1 (6 bases). CDR1 and CDR2 from the germline V gene are LNHDA and SQIVND (reference sequence). The V end was cut by 10 bases, the J end by 8 bases, with 17 bases between. This CDR3 contains 12 residues. CDR3 nucleotide sequence: TGTGCCACCGGAACAGGGTTTGGAGGCTACACCTTC. It encodes CATGTGFGGYTF.

V is TRBV19 and J is TRBJ2-2; 9 bases are a match to TRBD1. Germline-derived CDR1 and CDR2 are LNHDA and SQIVND (reference sequence). The trim removed 9 bases at V and 6 bases at J, leaving 14 bases unmatched. This CDR3 comprises 16 residues. CDR3 residues: CASRPTGGTRSGELFF. DNA of the CDR3: TGTGCCAGCCGACCAACAGGGGGCACAAGGTCCGGGGAGCTGTTTTTT. The full variable domain, with the rest looked up from reference TRBV19 and TRBJ2-2, is DGGITQSPKYLFRKEGQNVTLSCEQNLNHDAMYWYRQDPGQGLRLIYYSQIVNDFQKGDIAEGYSVSREKKESFPLTVTSAQKNPTAFYLCASRPTGGTRSGELFFGEGSRLTVL.

The CDR3 sequence: CASRQTGTYGYTF. In DNA, the CDR3 is TGTGCCAGCAGGCAGACAGGGACCTATGGCTACACCTTC. The J gene is TRBJ1-2, the V gene TRBV27, with 7 nucleotides matching TRBD1. Trimming cost V 6 bases and J 4 bases; bases outside gene matches: 5. Germline V CDR1 and CDR2: MNHEY, SMNVEV (reference sequence). CDR3 length: 13 amino acids.

J is TRBJ1-6 and V is TRBV19; no firm D call. Trimming took off 10 bases at V and 4 bases at J, with 17 bases between the two ends. This CDR3 region has 15 residues. From germline, CDR1 is LNHDA and CDR2 SQIVND (reference sequence). CDR3 sequence reads: CATQENTGYNSPLHF. Written as DNA, the CDR3 is TGTGCCACTCAGGAAAACACGGGGTATAATTCACCCCTCCACTTT.